This T cell receptor beta chain was recovered during a study of TIL therapy for anti-PD-1-resistant metastatic lung cancer. This was the immunoSEQ v3 assay. Libraries were prepared by immunoSEQ multiplex PCR; TCRdb keeps only in-frame clonotypes and omits some of them. The sample lists more than 45,000 clones, over 75% occurring once. Time point specified: pre-treatment sample, taken before nivolumab and TIL therapy. This receptor was taken from a person aged 25-79 years with non-small cell lung cancer. Sequenced here: blood, sampled at baseline.

CDR3 in amino acids: CASSRSRDRAAGELFF. CDR3 nucleotides: TGTGCCAGCAGCCGAAGCCGGGACAGGGCCGCCGGGGAGCTGTTTTTT. V and J are TRBV14 and TRBJ2-2, with TRBD1 matching over 9 bases. The CDR3 extends over 16 amino acids. Germline V lookup: CDR1 SGHDN, CDR2 FVKESK. The junction had 9 bases not matched to a gene; V was cut back by 4 bases and J by 6 bases.